The subject of this entry is one T cell receptor (beta chain). This entry comes from a study of blood T cell repertoires in COVID-19. The wider study: The United States, Italy and Spain provided the acute and convalescent COVID-19 samples. PBMCs, B-cell-depleted T cells, or T cells provided the cDNA or gDNA that made up the material.

The germline CDR1 and CDR2 sequences are MNHEY and SMNVEV (reference sequence). This CDR3 spans 15 amino acids. V trimming: 6 bases; J trimming: 1 base; junction bases outside the gene matches: 8. Authors' processing steps: Amplifying reference gene primers gave estimates of nucleated cell counts. Assay used: immunoSEQ multiplex PCR; TCRdb lists only in-frame clones, some missing. That table gives V, J and clone size, and the DNA gave D and trimming. The sample lists a few hundred thousand clones, about 88% seen once, with under 8.5% in the top ten. Patients from Seattle were sampled longitudinally, starting during active infection.

The rearrangement joins TRBV27 to TRBJ1-1, with 7 bases aligning to TRBD1. What was sequenced was peripheral blood. This receptor was obtained from a woman aged 60-75 years with COVID-19, enrolled during active disease. The chain's CDR3 is CASSMTGIGNTEAFF. The CDR3 DNA is TGTGCCAGCAGCATGACAGGGATCGGGAACACTGAAGCTTTCTTT.